Listed here are 28 T cell receptor beta chains from one sample, sequenced in a study of blood T cell repertoires in COVID-19. Clones were read by immunoSEQ multiplex PCR, and TCRdb kept only the in-frame ones, dropping some. Of approximately 100,000 clones in the sample, about 89% were seen once. The material sequenced was peripheral blood. These receptors came from a human donor in a cohort sampled during active COVID-19.

The chain has TRBV10-2 and TRBJ2-1; a possible D gene is TRBD2 (7 bases). Germline V gives CDR1 WSHSY, CDR2 SAAADI. The CDR3 contains 13 residues. Trimming stripped 3 bases from V and 12 bases from J, with 15 bases between. The CDR3 coding sequence is TGCGCCAGCAGTGAAGGGGGGGCTACTTGGCAGTTCTTC. Protein: CASSEGGATWQFF.

In DNA, the CDR3 is TGTGCCAGCAGACTATCCAGGGCAATCTCGGAAAAACTGTTTTTT. Its translation is CASRLSRAISEKLFF. The chain combines TRBV3-1 (or the pseudogene TRBV3-2) with TRBJ1-4; D perhaps matches TRBD1 (5 bases). The ends were cut back, 6 bases at V and 8 bases at J, with 19 bases in the middle. Looked up from germline, CDR1 is LGHDT and CDR2 is YNNKEL (reference sequence). CDR3 length: 15 residues.

In DNA, the CDR3 is TGTGCCAGCAGCTTAGAATTAAGAGTGGCAGGAGAAGCTTTCTTT. Translating it yields CASSLELRVAGEAFF. V is TRBV11-2 and J is TRBJ1-1; D call uncertain. With 0 bases removed from V and 8 bases from J, the gap between germline ends came to 16 bases. Germline CDR1 is SGHAT and CDR2 is FQNNGV. The CDR3 has 15 residues.

This chain connects TRBV7-9 to TRBJ2-5, with 10 bases aligning to TRBD1. The CDR3 extends over 17 amino acids. Germline CDR1 and CDR2: SEHNR and FQNEAQ (reference sequence). J lost 0 bases, V lost 2 bases, and 6 bases had no gene match. The CDR3 DNA is TGTGCCAGCAGCTTACTTGAGGACAGGGGGGACCAAGAGACCCAGTACTTC. As protein: CASSLLEDRGDQETQYF.

This CDR3 is CASSPKGLNTEAFF. The CDR3 region has the DNA TGTGCCAGCTCACCCAAGGGGTTGAACACTGAAGCTTTCTTT. The rearrangement links TRBV18 to TRBJ1-1, with D possibly matching TRBD1 (5 bases). The CDR3 consists of 14 residues. Trimming cost V 3 bases and J 0 bases, with 8 bases left between them. Germline V lookup: CDR1 KGHSH, CDR2 LQKENI.

The chain uses TRBV18 and TRBJ1-3, with D unclear. The CDR3 length is 14 residues. V lost 5 bases to trimming and J lost 3 bases, with 11 bases between them. In germline, CDR1 is KGHSH, CDR2 LQKENI. CDR3 DNA sequence: TGTGCCAGCTCATTCGAGGGCCGTGGAAACACCATATATTTT. Translating gives CASSFEGRGNTIYF.

This clone was seen a few times. In DNA form, the CDR3 reads TGTGCCAGCAGTGCCCAAATACCAGGGGGCTACGAGCAGTACTTC. Amino acids: CASSAQIPGGYEQYF. V and J are TRBV6-2 or TRBV6-3 and TRBJ2-7, with 7 bases matching TRBD1. In germline, CDR1 is MNHEY, CDR2 SVGEGT. This CDR3 has 15 residues. V gave up 5 bases and J gave up 3 bases; unmatched junction bases: 10.

This rearrangement joins TRBV4-1 to TRBJ1-2; possibly TRBD1 for D (5 bases). Germline V gene sequence: CDR1 MGHRA, CDR2 YSYEKL. The CDR3 contains 16 residues. Trimming took 1 base from V and 2 from J, leaving 14 bases between them. CDR3 sequence: CASSQVSGRGNYGYTF. The DNA for the CDR3 is TGCGCCAGCAGCCAAGTCTCGGGACGGGGGAACTATGGCTACACCTTC.

The chain recombines TRBV7-9 with TRBJ1-4; 8 nucleotides agree with TRBD1. With 4 bases clipped from V and 4 bases from J, the junction kept 5 bases outside the gene matches. Germline V gene lookup returns CDR1 SEHNR and CDR2 FQNEAQ (reference sequence). The CDR3 is 15 residues long. CDR3 sequence: CASSSQGANNEKLFF. CDR3 nucleotides: TGTGCCAGCAGCTCTCAGGGGGCCAATAATGAAAAACTGTTTTTT.

This chain uses TRBV7-6 with TRBJ2-3; a weak D match, TRBD2 (6 bases). Deletions cut 5 bases from V and 4 bases from J, with 13 bases between. The CDR3 totals 14 residues. Germline V lookup: CDR1 SGHVS, CDR2 FNYEAQ. This chain's CDR3 is CASSPTSPPDTQYF. Written as DNA, the CDR3 is TGTGCCAGCAGCCCCACTAGCCCCCCAGATACGCAGTATTTT. The full variable domain, with the rest looked up from reference TRBV7-6 and TRBJ2-3, is GAGVSQSPRYKVTKRGQDVALRCDPISGHVSLYWYRQALGQGPEFLTYFNYEAQQDKSGLPNDRFSAERPEGSISTLTIQRTEQRDSAMYRCASSPTSPPDTQYFGPGTRLTVL.

This chain joins TRBV11-2 and TRBJ1-3; the D is unclear. The germline V and J ends were trimmed by 2 bases and 7 bases, with 6 bases remaining between them. CDR3 length equals 12 residues. Germline CDR1 reads SGHAT; CDR2 reads FQNNGV. The CDR3 DNA reads as TGTGCCAGCAGCTTAATTGAGAACACCATATATTTT. It codes for CASSLIENTIYF.

The rearrangement joins TRBV6-2 or TRBV6-3 to TRBJ1-2, with 9 bases fitting TRBD1. This CDR3 contains 14 residues. Germline CDR1 is MNHEY and CDR2 is SVGEGT. Trimming cost V 6 bases and J 6 bases; bases outside gene matches: 8. The CDR3 nucleotides are TGTGCCAGCAGCTGGGGGACAGGGAAGGATGGCTACACCTTC. It yields the protein CASSWGTGKDGYTF.

DNA for the CDR3: TGTGCCAGCGGAAGTTTCGTTGGGGCCAGGGGAAACACCATATATTTT. Amino acid sequence: CASGSFVGARGNTIYF. This rearrangement joins TRBV3-1 (or the pseudogene TRBV3-2) to TRBJ1-3, with a weak D call TRBD1 (5 bases). Per the germline V gene, CDR1 is LGHDT and CDR2 is YNNKEL (reference sequence). There are 16 residues in the CDR3. With 8 bases removed from V and 4 bases from J, the gap between germline ends came to 21 bases.

This clone was seen more than once but under ten times. This chain uses TRBV2 with TRBJ1-5, with 12 positions matching TRBD1. V lost 6 bases to trimming and J lost 7 bases; unmatched junction nucleotides: 4. The CDR3 runs 14 residues. Germline V gene data show CDR1 as SNHLY and CDR2 as FYNNEI. DNA of the CDR3: TGTGCCAGCAGAGGGACAGGGGGCTGGCAGCCCCAGCATTTT. Protein: CASRGTGGWQPQHF.

The chain carries TRBV2 and TRBJ2-3; a weak D match, TRBD1 (5 bases). The CDR3 spans 16 residues. V was shortened by 6 bases and J by 4 bases, with 20 bases between the two germline ends. CDR1 SNHLY and CDR2 FYNNEI come from the germline V gene. The chain's CDR3 is CASRGDSTFLSDTQYF. CDR3 DNA sequence: TGTGCCAGCAGAGGCGACAGCACCTTCCTCTCAGATACGCAGTATTTT.

The chain employs TRBV5-6 and TRBJ2-5, with 12 bases fitting TRBD2. The germline gives CDR1 SGHDT, CDR2 YYEEEE. The CDR3 sequence is 17 residues long. V was pared by 4 bases and J by 4 bases, with 11 bases of the junction left unmatched. In DNA, the CDR3 is TGTGCCAGCAGCCGGAGGACTAGCGGGATGCTGGGAGAGACCCAGTACTTC. This encodes CASSRRTSGMLGETQYF.

The rearrangement joins TRBV15 to TRBJ1-2, with a possible D match to TRBD1 (6 bases). This CDR3 region has 14 residues. Germline CDR1 LNHNV, CDR2 YYDKDF (reference sequence). V was pared by 5 bases and J by 3 bases, with 13 bases between. As DNA, the CDR3 is TGTGCCACCAGCCCCGGACAGAGCTACTATGGCTACACCTTC. This sequence encodes CATSPGQSYYGYTF. Together with reference TRBV15 and TRBJ1-2, the CDR3 gives the full variable domain: DAMVIQNPRYQVTQFGKPVTLSCSQTLNHNVMYWYQQKSSQAPKLLFHYYDKDFNNEADTPDNFQSRRPNTSFCFLDIRSPGLGDTAMYLCATSPGQSYYGYTFGSGTRLTVV.

The gene calls are TRBV6-2 or TRBV6-3 and TRBJ2-5; 8 bases map to TRBD1. V lost 5 bases, J lost 5 bases, and 4 bases stayed unmatched. Germline V gives CDR1 MNHEY, CDR2 SVGEGT. There are 13 residues in the CDR3. The CDR3 is CASSRQGWETQYF. CDR3 nucleotide sequence: TGTGCCAGCAGTCGACAGGGGTGGGAGACCCAGTACTTC.

V usage is TRBV9 and J usage is TRBJ2-1, with TRBD2 identical over 11 bases. J was trimmed by 6 bases and V by 4 bases; bases with no gene match: 6. CDR3 length: 15 amino acids. CDR1 is SGDLS and CDR2 is YYNGEE in the germline V gene. The CDR3 loop reads CASSPGLAELNEQFF. The CDR3 region has the DNA TGTGCCAGCAGCCCGGGACTAGCGGAGCTCAATGAGCAGTTCTTC.

This clone was seen more than once but under ten times. This chain links TRBV2 with TRBJ2-7, with 10 bases that match TRBD2. The germline V gene has CDR1 SNHLY and CDR2 FYNNEI. Unmatched junction bases numbered 6, after V lost 4 bases and J lost 0 bases. This CDR3 region has 16 residues. This CDR3 is CASSGLAGDPSYEQYF. CDR3 sequence (DNA): TGTGCCAGCAGTGGGCTAGCGGGAGACCCCTCCTACGAGCAGTACTTC.

The J gene is TRBJ1-3, the V gene TRBV15; 7 bases align to TRBD1. There are 17 residues in the CDR3. Germline CDR1 is LNHNV and CDR2 is YYDKDF (reference sequence). The ends lost 0 bases at V and 0 bases at J; junction bases unmatched: 5. The DNA of the CDR3 is TGTGCCACCAGCAGAGATCGGGGGACAGTCTCTGGAAACACCATATATTTT. Its protein product is CATSRDRGTVSGNTIYF.

The V call is TRBV28, the J call TRBJ2-7, with D perhaps matching TRBD2 (5 bases). Trimming removed 6 bases from V and 2 bases from J, with 17 bases in between. The CDR3 contains 15 residues. Per germline, CDR1 MDHEN and CDR2 SYDVKM. The chain's CDR3 is CASSRKVRETYEQYF. In DNA form, the CDR3 reads TGTGCCAGCAGCCGGAAGGTCCGGGAAACCTACGAGCAGTACTTC.

This rearrangement joins TRBV10-2 to TRBJ1-1; no reliable D call. Trimming took 3 bases from V and 3 from J, leaving 5 bases between them. CDR3 length: 12 amino acids. CDR1 and CDR2 (germline): WSHSY, SAAADI. DNA for the CDR3: TGCGCCAGCAGTGACGAGTACACTGAAGCTTTCTTT. Encoded protein: CASSDEYTEAFF.

The chain employs TRBV6-2 or TRBV6-3 and TRBJ2-7; TRBD1 aligns across 8 bases. CDR1 and CDR2 (germline): MNHEY, SVGEGT. V trimming: 0 bases; J trimming: 3 bases; junction bases outside the gene matches: 4. The CDR3 runs to 15 residues. The DNA of the CDR3 is TGTGCCAGCAGTTACTCGACTGGACAGGGCTACGAGCAGTACTTC. It codes for CASSYSTGQGYEQYF.

The chain joins TRBV7-9 to TRBJ2-3; D is possibly TRBD2 (6 bases). This CDR3 has 17 amino acids. Per germline, CDR1 SEHNR and CDR2 FQNEAQ (reference sequence). Trimming took 1 base from V and 1 from J, leaving 15 bases between them. The DNA for the CDR3 is TGTGCCAGCAGCTTAGTTTTGGCGGGGCCCGGCACAGATACGCAGTATTTT. It specifies CASSLVLAGPGTDTQYF.

The chain recombines TRBV6-2 or TRBV6-3 with TRBJ2-3, with D possibly being TRBD2 (6 bases). Trimming removed 4 bases from V and 1 base from J, with 12 bases in between. Germline assignment: CDR1 MNHEY and CDR2 SVGEGT. This CDR3 is 15 amino acids long. The CDR3 loop is CASSSGWGGTDTQYF. The CDR3 DNA reads as TGTGCCAGCAGTTCAGGGTGGGGGGGCACAGATACGCAGTATTTT.

The chain is built from TRBV2 and TRBJ1-5; 8 bases match TRBD1. Per the germline V gene, CDR1 is SNHLY and CDR2 is FYNNEI. V lost 4 bases to trimming and J lost 6 bases; unmatched junction nucleotides: 8. The CDR3 consists of 15 residues. The DNA for the CDR3 is TGTGCCAGCAGTGTTCGTGCAGGGGGCTTTCAGCCCCAGCATTTT. Residues: CASSVRAGGFQPQHF.

The chain carries TRBV5-6 and TRBJ2-5; D is perhaps TRBD1 (6 bases). Looked up from germline, CDR1 is SGHDT and CDR2 is YYEEEE. The V and J ends lost 0 bases and 4 bases respectively, with 10 bases between them. The CDR3 totals 14 residues. CDR3 DNA sequence: TGTGCCAGCAGCTTGGTACAGGGCGGAGAGACCCAGTACTTC. It specifies CASSLVQGGETQYF.